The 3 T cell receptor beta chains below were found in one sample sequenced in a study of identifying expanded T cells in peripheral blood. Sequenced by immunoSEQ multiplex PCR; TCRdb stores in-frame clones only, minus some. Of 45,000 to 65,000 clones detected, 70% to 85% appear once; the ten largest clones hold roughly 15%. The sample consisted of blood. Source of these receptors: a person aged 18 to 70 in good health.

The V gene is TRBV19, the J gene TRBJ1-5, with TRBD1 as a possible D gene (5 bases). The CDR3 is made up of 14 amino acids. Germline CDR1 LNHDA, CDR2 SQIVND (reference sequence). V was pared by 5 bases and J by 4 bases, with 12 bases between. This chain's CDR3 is CASSRFGTNQPQHF. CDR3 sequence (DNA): TGTGCCAGTAGTCGGTTTGGGACGAATCAGCCCCAGCATTTT.

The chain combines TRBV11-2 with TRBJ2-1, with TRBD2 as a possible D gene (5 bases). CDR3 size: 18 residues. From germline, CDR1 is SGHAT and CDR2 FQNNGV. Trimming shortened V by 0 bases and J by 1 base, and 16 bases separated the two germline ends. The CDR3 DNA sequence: TGTGCCAGCAGCTTAGATACGTACGGAGGACCGTCCTACAATGAGCAGTTCTTC. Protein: CASSLDTYGGPSYNEQFF.

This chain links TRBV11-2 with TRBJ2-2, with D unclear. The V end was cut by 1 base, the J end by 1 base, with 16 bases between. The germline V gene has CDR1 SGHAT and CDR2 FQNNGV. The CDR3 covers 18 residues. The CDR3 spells CASSLGSLRRRNTGELFF. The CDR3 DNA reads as TGTGCCAGCAGCTTAGGATCCCTCCGTAGGCGGAACACCGGGGAGCTGTTTTTT. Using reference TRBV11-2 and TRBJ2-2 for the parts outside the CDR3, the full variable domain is EAGVAQSPRYKIIEKRQSVAFWCNPISGHATLYWYQQILGQGPKLLIQFQNNGVVDDSQLPKDRFSAERLKGVDSTLKIQPAKLEDSAVYLCASSLGSLRRRNTGELFFGEGSRLTVL.